Detailed here is one T cell receptor (beta chain). The antigen is undetermined. This entry comes from a study of cytomegalovirus exposure and HLA in healthy donors. Background on the study: A previous analysis identified 117 million unique TCR beta sequences derived from some 170 million T cells. General observations from the study: Both high specificity and high sensitivity reportedly marked the classifier's diagnosis of cytomegalovirus status. Roughly even sequencing depth across donors was the assumption behind the presence/absence analyses.

The PCR used 60 Vbeta and 13 Jbeta primers. Profiling relied on immunoSEQ multiplex PCR, and the TCRdb table lists in-frame clones only, not all of them. The sample records tens of thousands of clones, 73% being singletons. The source of this sequence is a man aged 45 to 65 in good health and CMV-seronegative. The sequenced sample consisted of PBMCs.

The DNA for the CDR3 is TGTGCCAGCAGCTTTGCGGGACGCGGAAACACCATATATTTT. Amino acids: CASSFAGRGNTIYF. The chain is built from TRBV7-6 and TRBJ1-3, with D maybe TRBD1 (5 bases). Germline CDR1 is SGHVS and CDR2 is FNYEAQ. The CDR3 extends over 14 amino acids. Trimming pared 3 bases from V and 4 bases from J, leaving 10 bases between.